Listed here are 3 T cell receptor beta chains from one sample, sequenced in a study of long-term antiretroviral therapy in people with HIV (dated by TCRdb to between 2020 and 2023). The immunoSEQ hsTCRB v3.0 assay was used at survey level resolution for TRB variable region sequencing. TCRdb mirrors the immuneACCESS table, restricted to in-frame sequences. Some clones are absent from its copies; in checked studies, under half trace to an unresolved V gene, and the reason for the others is unknown. This sample has 48,000 or so clones in its table, and around 80% of those were observed once. The top ten clones comprise under 3.5% of the sample. The sample here was unsorted PBMCs, taken 0.8 years after starting antiretroviral therapy. Every receptor here comes from a woman under 30 with HIV.

The chain carries TRBV7-9 and TRBJ2-6; TRBD1 agrees at 7 bases. J gave up 4 bases and V 2 bases, and 11 bases lay outside the gene matches. CDR1 is SEHNR, CDR2 FQNEAQ, per germline (reference sequence). The CDR3 consists of 18 residues. The DNA for the CDR3 is TGTGCCAGCAGCTTATCTGGCTGGGACAGACGAGGGGCCAACGTCCTGACTTTC. This codes for CASSLSGWDRRGANVLTF.

The gene calls are TRBV28 and TRBJ1-1; D is unresolved. The germline V and J ends were trimmed by 4 bases and 10 bases, with 13 bases remaining between them. From germline, CDR1 is MDHEN and CDR2 SYDVKM. The CDR3 runs 12 residues. The CDR3 DNA reads TGTGCCAGCAGTTCTCCGTCGGTGGTAGCTTTCTTT. It encodes CASSSPSVVAFF.

This sequence joins TRBV29-1 and TRBJ2-1; D possibly corresponds to TRBD1 (5 bases). CDR1 is SQVTM, CDR2 ANQGSEA, per germline. The CDR3 extends over 13 amino acids. CDR3 amino acids: CSSGNKGYNEQFF. Here the CDR3 DNA reads TGCAGTTCAGGGAACAAAGGGTACAATGAGCAGTTCTTC.